A selection of T cell receptor beta chains follows, all from one sample in a study of T cell repertoires in cytomegalovirus infection. No cognate antigen is known for these TCRs. TCRdb re-analysed the reads in MiXCR, keeping a single row per CDR3 protein. The table includes roughly 570,000 distinct CDR3 sequences, roughly 43% detected once. Sample: cultured PBMCs, taken from culture after CMV antigen stimulation. The receptors stem from a human donor in good health (CMV status not recorded). Some clones in this sample may be carry-over from other donors' samples. CDR3s include the opening cysteine and the closing phenylalanine or tryptophan. D genes are given only for firm matches. Clone size is given for some rows only: seen once, a few or many times, or a class if the clone is expanded.

V,D,size,J,DNA,CDR3
TRBV19,NA,once,TRBJ1-4,TGTGCCAGTAGTACCCGGTTGGGTCGGGAAAAACTGTTTTTT,CASSTRLGREKLFF
TRBV15,TRBD1,NA,TRBJ1-1,TGTGCCACCAGCAGACCTACAGGGGGATGGAACACTGAAGCTTTCTTT,CATSRPTGGWNTEAFF
TRBV7-2,NA,NA,TRBJ2-2,TGTGCCAGCAGCAGAAGCGGGCAGAACACCGGGGAGCTGTTTTTT,CASSRSGQNTGELFF
TRBV11-3,NA,few,TRBJ1-1,TGTGCCAGCAGCTTTGGACAGAACCAAGCTTTCTTT,CASSFGQNQAFF
TRBV12-5,NA,NA,TRBJ2-1,TGTGCTAGTGGTCAAAGCTGGCAGGGAGGTTACAATGAGCAGTTCTTC,CASGQSWQGGYNEQFF
TRBV10-3,NA,NA,TRBJ2-7,TGTGCCATCAGTGAAACGCGGCAGAACGAGCAGTACTTC,CAISETRQNEQYF
TRBV12-3/TRBV12-4,NA,NA,TRBJ2-1,TGTGCCAGCACAGTCGGGAGAAGAGGATACAATGAGCAGTTCTTC,CASTVGRRGYNEQFF
TRBV7-2,TRBD2,NA,TRBJ2-3,TGTGCCAGCAGCCGTCGGACTAGCGGGGGGGCTACAGATACGCAGTATTTT,CASSRRTSGGATDTQYF
TRBV7-2,TRBD1,many,TRBJ1-4,TGTGCCAGCAGCTCGGGACAGTTTAATGAAAAACTGTTTTTT,CASSSGQFNEKLFF
TRBV5-4,NA,NA,TRBJ1-3,TGTGCCAGCAGCTTGAAGGGGGGAAACACCATATATTTT,CASSLKGGNTIYF
TRBV7-2,NA,NA,TRBJ1-4,TGTGCCAGCAGCTCCAGGCGGACCGGTGAAAAACTGTTTTTT,CASSSRRTGEKLFF
TRBV7-2,TRBD1,NA,TRBJ2-1,TGTGCCAGCAGGACGACAGGGAGATACAATGAGCAGTTCTTC,CASRTTGRYNEQFF
TRBV11-2,TRBD1,NA,TRBJ2-7,TGTGCCAGCAGCTCCCGGACAGGGCGAACCTACGAGCAGTACTTC,CASSSRTGRTYEQYF
TRBV12-3/TRBV12-4,NA,NA,TRBJ2-5,TGTGCCACCCAACAGGGAAGGGAGACCCAGTACTTC,CATQQGRETQYF
TRBV12-3/TRBV12-4,TRBD1,NA,TRBJ1-1,TGTGCCAGCAGTCCGGGGACAGATGAAGCTTTCTTT,CASSPGTDEAFF
TRBV29-1,TRBD2,NA,TRBJ2-1,TGCAGCGCATCCGGGAGCGGGACCGGGGGCAATGAGCAGTTCTTC,CSASGSGTGGNEQFF
TRBV10-3,NA,many,TRBJ1-1,TGTGCCATCACCGAGGGGAGGGGGGCAGAGGGAAAGAACACTGAAGCTTTCTTT,CAITEGRGAEGKNTEAFF
TRBV7-2,NA,few,TRBJ1-2,TGTGCCAGCAGCTTAGCGATGCAGGGGAAATTCGGCTACACCTTC,CASSLAMQGKFGYTF
TRBV6-4,NA,NA,TRBJ1-2,TGTGCCAGCAGTGACTCCATGGGGAGCTATGGCTACACCTTC,CASSDSMGSYGYTF
TRBV12-3/TRBV12-4,NA,NA,TRBJ2-1,TGTGCCAGCAGGGGGAGTGGCTCCTACAATGAGCAGTTCTTC,CASRGSGSYNEQFF
TRBV6-6,TRBD1,NA,TRBJ2-7,TGTGCCAGCGGGACAGGGATCTACGAGCAGTACTTC,CASGTGIYEQYF